A single sample gave rise to the 29 T cell receptor beta chains below, sequenced in a study of blood T cell repertoires in COVID-19. The method was immunoSEQ multiplex PCR; TCRdb's version includes in-frame clones alone and lacks a portion of them. The sample records under 250,000 clones, approximately 84% being singletons. The sample was peripheral blood. All receptors derive from a middle-aged man with active or convalescent COVID-19.

The chain links TRBV5-1 to TRBJ2-5, with 10 bases lining up with TRBD1. This CDR3 is built from 16 residues. Trimming took 3 bases from V and 2 from J; bases not matched to a gene: 7. Germline CDR1 and CDR2: SGHRS and YFSETQ. CDR3 residues: CASSSPRDRGQETQYF. CDR3 DNA sequence: TGCGCCAGCAGCTCCCCCCGGGACAGGGGTCAAGAGACCCAGTACTTC.

The rearrangement uses TRBV10-2 and TRBJ1-2; 7 nucleotides match TRBD1. In germline, CDR1 is WSHSY, CDR2 SAAADI. V dropped 3 bases and J dropped 0; count of bases not matched to a gene: 1. The CDR3 contains 14 residues. Here the CDR3 DNA reads TGCGCCAGCAGTGAAGGGGGCTCTAACTATGGCTACACCTTC. Its translation: CASSEGGSNYGYTF.

The chain recombines TRBV10-3 with TRBJ2-2, with a possible D match to TRBD1 (7 bases). CDR1 ENHRY and CDR2 SYGVKD come from the germline V gene. CDR3 length: 13 amino acids. V was pared by 10 bases and J by 6 bases, with 15 bases between. The CDR3 is CATTQGGAGELFF. CDR3 bases: TGTGCCACCACCCAGGGGGGAGCCGGGGAGCTGTTTTTT.

This clone was seen just once. The CDR3 loop reads CASSLRAGGFYGYTF. Here the CDR3 DNA reads TGTGCCAGCAGCCTCCGGGCAGGGGGATTCTATGGCTACACCTTC. The genes are TRBV6-5 and TRBJ1-2; 7 bases line up with TRBD1. Germline values: CDR1 MNHEY, CDR2 SVGAGI. CDR3 length equals 15 residues. Trimming took 6 bases from V and 4 from J; bases not matched to a gene: 11.

The chain carries TRBV5-4 and TRBJ2-5; D may be TRBD2 (6 bases). This CDR3 is built from 16 residues. Trimming removed 4 bases from V and 3 bases from J, with 19 bases in between. In germline, CDR1 is SGHNT, CDR2 YYREEE (reference sequence). CDR3 residues: CASSPGGAGPKETQYF. The CDR3 DNA is TGTGCCAGCAGCCCAGGCGGGGCCGGTCCGAAAGAGACCCAGTACTTC.

The chain carries TRBV7-2 and TRBJ2-3; 16 positions agree with TRBD2. The V gene end was trimmed by 4 bases and the J gene end by 6 bases; junction bases not matched to a gene: 7. The CDR3 runs 17 residues. CDR1 SGHTA and CDR2 FQGNSA come from the germline V gene. CDR3 DNA: TGTGCCAGCAGCTCTCCGGGACTAGCGGGGGGGCATGATACGCAGTATTTT. Residues: CASSSPGLAGGHDTQYF.

The rearrangement links TRBV7-8 to TRBJ2-5; 9 bases map to TRBD2. This CDR3 region has 16 residues. CDR1 is SGHVS and CDR2 is FQNEAQ in the germline V gene. With V trimmed by 2 bases and J by 3 bases, 7 bases remained unmatched. This CDR3 reads CASSLQMRGGKETQYF. CDR3 DNA: TGTGCCAGCAGCTTACAGATGCGGGGGGGTAAAGAGACCCAGTACTTC.

As concerns this clone: Other DNA variants within this sample encode the same CDR3. DNA for the CDR3: TGTGCCAGCAGTGATGGACTCGCGAACACCGGGGAGCTGTTTTTT. Translated, it gives CASSDGLANTGELFF. The chain couples TRBV2 to TRBJ2-2, with D possibly matching TRBD2 (5 bases). This CDR3 has 15 residues. Germline CDR1 is SNHLY and CDR2 is FYNNEI. V was trimmed by 3 bases and J by 0 bases, leaving 8 bases between them.

The chain links TRBV28 to TRBJ1-2; 12 bases match TRBD1. J gave up 2 bases and V 5 bases, and 6 bases lay outside the gene matches. This CDR3 spans 16 amino acids. In germline, CDR1 is MDHEN, CDR2 SYDVKM. Here the CDR3 DNA reads TGTGCCAGCAGTCTCCGGGACAGGGGGCCAAACTATGGCTACACCTTC. Its translation: CASSLRDRGPNYGYTF.

This chain uses TRBV7-2 with TRBJ2-3; TRBD2 matches at 9 bases. Germline V gene data show CDR1 as SGHTA and CDR2 as FQGNSA. V shed 5 bases and J 2 bases; nucleotides not matched to a gene: 8. This CDR3 spans 16 amino acids. Here the CDR3 DNA reads TGTGCCAGCAGCCCGATAGCGGGGGTGTTCACAGATACGCAGTATTTT. Translating gives CASSPIAGVFTDTQYF. Drawing the rest from reference TRBV7-2 and TRBJ2-3, the complete variable domain is GAGVSQSPSNKVTEKGKDVELRCDPISGHTALYWYRQSLGQGLEFLIYFQGNSAPDKSGLPSDRFSAERTGGSVSTLTIQRTQQEDSAVYLCASSPIAGVFTDTQYFGPGTRLTVL.

The V gene is TRBV10-3, the J gene TRBJ2-5; tentative D call: TRBD1 (5 bases). Trimming pared 10 bases from V and 1 base from J, leaving 13 bases between. Germline CDR1 and CDR2: ENHRY and SYGVKD. The length of the CDR3 is 13 residues. The chain's CDR3 is CATRADTQETQYF. In DNA form, the CDR3 reads TGTGCCACCAGGGCCGACACCCAAGAGACCCAGTACTTC.

This clone has more than one count but fewer than ten. This chain links TRBV11-2 with TRBJ1-1; 8 bases match TRBD1. CDR3 size: 12 residues. V was pared by 1 base and J by 8 bases, with 0 bases of the junction left unmatched. CDR1 and CDR2 (germline): SGHAT, FQNNGV. The CDR3 DNA follows: TGTGCCAGCAGCTTAGGACAGGGGGAAGCTTTCTTT. Translated: CASSLGQGEAFF. Combining the CDR3 with reference TRBV11-2 and TRBJ1-1 gives the whole variable domain EAGVAQSPRYKIIEKRQSVAFWCNPISGHATLYWYQQILGQGPKLLIQFQNNGVVDDSQLPKDRFSAERLKGVDSTLKIQPAKLEDSAVYLCASSLGQGEAFFGQGTRLTVV.

The gene calls are TRBV7-8 and TRBJ1-1; a possible D gene is TRBD1 (5 bases). V was shortened by 6 bases and J by 4 bases, with 15 bases between the two germline ends. Per the germline V gene, CDR1 is SGHVS and CDR2 is FQNEAQ. The CDR3 contains 14 residues. The CDR3 protein is CASSSTGGVTEAFF. The CDR3 DNA is TGTGCCAGCAGTTCAACTGGGGGGGTCACTGAAGCTTTCTTT.

The chain uses TRBV6-5 and TRBJ2-4; 7 positions agree with TRBD1. The CDR3 is 14 residues long. Germline loops: CDR1 MNHEY, CDR2 SVGAGI. The junction had 8 bases not matched to a gene; V was cut back by 6 bases and J by 6 bases. CDR3 nucleotide sequence: TGTGCCAGCAGAAACAGGGGCGATCGAAACATTCAGTACTTC. It specifies CASRNRGDRNIQYF.

The chain couples TRBV13 to TRBJ1-6; no firm D call. The V gene's germline CDR1 is PRHDT and CDR2 FYEKMQ (reference sequence). This CDR3 region has 17 residues. Trimming took off 5 bases at V and 0 bases at J, with 14 bases between the two ends. The CDR3 is CASSLNLASSYNSPLHF. The DNA of the CDR3 is TGTGCCAGCAGCCTAAACTTGGCTAGCTCCTATAATTCACCCCTCCACTTT.

The chain links TRBV5-6 to TRBJ2-4; 9 bases fit TRBD2. The CDR3 covers 17 residues. V was clipped by 1 base and J by 0 bases; unmatched bases: 5. Germline CDR1 and CDR2: SGHDT and YYEEEE. As DNA, the CDR3 is TGTGCCAGCAGCTTGTTGGCGGGGGGGTTAGCCAAAAACATTCAGTACTTC. Amino acid sequence: CASSLLAGGLAKNIQYF. The variable domain in full, completed from reference TRBV5-6 and TRBJ2-4, reads DAGVTQSPTHLIKTRGQQVTLRCSPKSGHDTVSWYQQALGQGPQFIFQYYEEEERQRGNFPDRFSGHQFPNYSSELNVNALLLGDSALYLCASSLLAGGLAKNIQYFGAGTRLSVL.

The chain is built from TRBV3-1 (or the pseudogene TRBV3-2) and TRBJ1-2, with 12 bases lining up with TRBD1. The germline V gene has CDR1 LGHDT and CDR2 YNNKEL (reference sequence). The CDR3 has 15 amino acids. V dropped 2 bases and J dropped 13; count of bases not matched to a gene: 11. CDR3 nucleotides: TGTGCCAGCAGCCAACGCGGGGACAGGGGGCCCCGGGGCACCTTC. Its translation is CASSQRGDRGPRGTF.

The CDR3 DNA reads TGTGCCAGCAGTCCCCCTGGAGGCCCGACCTTTAACTATGGCTACACCTTC. It encodes CASSPPGGPTFNYGYTF. This chain joins TRBV28 and TRBJ1-2, with unresolved D. Trimming shortened V by 5 bases and J by 1 base, and 20 bases separated the two germline ends. In germline, CDR1 is MDHEN, CDR2 SYDVKM. The CDR3 has 17 amino acids.

The CDR3 DNA reads as TGTGCCTGGAGAATCGGGGGAAGCACAGATACGCAGTATTTT. Protein product: CAWRIGGSTDTQYF. The chain employs TRBV30 and TRBJ2-3, with D perhaps matching TRBD2 (6 bases). With 3 bases removed from V and 0 bases from J, the gap between germline ends came to 10 bases. This CDR3 has 14 residues. CDR1 and CDR2 (germline): GTSNPN, SVGIG (reference sequence).

V and J are TRBV12-5 and TRBJ1-4; D unclear. CDR3 size: 14 residues. V lost 1 base and J lost 4, with 7 bases in between. Per germline, CDR1 LGHNT and CDR2 FRNRAP. CDR3 sequence reads: CASGLGRVNEKLFF. CDR3 coding DNA: TGTGCTAGTGGTTTGGGGAGGGTTAATGAAAAACTGTTTTTT.

The chain carries TRBV24-1 and TRBJ2-3; a weak D match, TRBD2 (7 bases). The CDR3 contains 16 residues. V was trimmed by 2 bases and J by 2 bases, leaving 13 bases between them. Germline CDR1 reads KGHDR; CDR2 reads SFDVKD. The CDR3 bases are TGTGCCACCAGTGATTCCCGCGGGGGCCTCACAGATACGCAGTATTTT. Its translation: CATSDSRGGLTDTQYF.

This chain joins TRBV10-3 and TRBJ2-6, with D tentatively TRBD2 (5 bases). Trimming removed 4 bases from V and 5 bases from J, with 9 bases in between. This CDR3 is 14 amino acids long. Germline-derived CDR1 and CDR2 are ENHRY and SYGVKD. The CDR3 here is CAISGTARANVLTF. DNA for the CDR3: TGTGCCATCAGTGGGACTGCTAGGGCCAACGTCCTGACTTTC.

The chain employs TRBV7-9 and TRBJ1-1; no clear D gene. This CDR3 contains 14 residues. V lost 1 base and J lost 1, with 7 bases in between. Germline-derived CDR1 and CDR2 are SEHNR and FQNEAQ (reference sequence). The CDR3 region has the DNA TGTGCCAGCAGCTTAGAGTGGCAGAACACTGAAGCTTTCTTT. As protein: CASSLEWQNTEAFF.

The chain employs TRBV13 and TRBJ2-3; TRBD2 agrees at 10 bases. The CDR3 totals 17 residues. The V segment lost 6 bases and the J segment 0 bases; nucleotides outside the gene matches: 9. The germline CDR1 and CDR2 sequences are PRHDT and FYEKMQ (reference sequence). CDR3 sequence: CASRRLAGGQSTDTQYF. CDR3 in DNA: TGTGCCAGCAGAAGGTTAGCGGGGGGACAGAGCACAGATACGCAGTATTTT.

This chain uses TRBV3-1 (or the pseudogene TRBV3-2) with TRBJ1-1; TRBD1 might be the D (5 bases). The germline gives CDR1 LGHDT, CDR2 YNNKEL (reference sequence). V dropped 0 bases and J dropped 4 bases, with 12 bases sitting between them. The CDR3 contains 15 residues. The DNA of the CDR3 is TGTGCCAGCAGCCAAGACGTGGGGCTAGGCACTGAAGCTTTCTTT. The encoded protein is CASSQDVGLGTEAFF.

The gene calls are TRBV19 and TRBJ1-5; tentatively, D is TRBD1 (5 bases). V lost 7 bases, J lost 0 bases, and 7 bases lay in between. Looked up from germline, CDR1 is LNHDA and CDR2 is SQIVND (reference sequence). The length of the CDR3 is 13 residues. CDR3 in DNA: TGTGCCAGTATAGGGGTTAGCAATCAGCCCCAGCATTTT. Amino acids: CASIGVSNQPQHF.

V is TRBV5-1 and J is TRBJ2-1; no reliable D call. The length of the CDR3 is 16 residues. The V gene lost 0 bases and the J gene lost 5 bases, with 15 bases spanning the gap. From germline, CDR1 is SGHRS and CDR2 YFSETQ. As DNA, the CDR3 is TGCGCCAGCAGCTTGGGTCAATTTGCAGGCCACAATGAGCAGTTCTTC. This sequence encodes CASSLGQFAGHNEQFF.

The chain has TRBV3-1 (or the pseudogene TRBV3-2) and TRBJ1-4, with D perhaps TRBD1 (5 bases). V dropped 3 bases and J dropped 10 bases, with 15 bases sitting between them. Germline V gives CDR1 LGHDT, CDR2 YNNKEL (reference sequence). The CDR3 has 14 residues. CDR3 DNA: TGTGCCAGCAGCCAGCCTTCAGGCGGGGGAAAACTGTTTTTT. Translated: CASSQPSGGGKLFF.

CDR3 protein: CAIAGDRPQETQYF. The CDR3 coding sequence is TGTGCCATCGCGGGGGATCGCCCCCAAGAGACCCAGTACTTC. The genes are TRBV10-3 and TRBJ2-5, with 7 bases that match TRBD2. The CDR3 is 14 residues long. J was trimmed by 1 base and V by 8 bases; bases with no gene match: 7. The germline V gene has CDR1 ENHRY and CDR2 SYGVKD.